This TCR beta chain was obtained from a study of blood T cells in healthy people across ages. On the study more broadly: T cells yielded about one barcoded beta molecule per two cells through template switching.

Combining a sample-barcoded 5' primer with a J-beta primer mix, a second PCR ran for about 7 to 11 cycles. The template-switch adaptor, which had 12 random nucleotides, put a tag on each cDNA molecule. MiXCR was run by TCRdb on the 5' RACE reads, yielding one entry per CDR3 protein. The data show hundreds of thousands of distinct CDR3 sequences, roughly 56% seen once. This CDR3 comprises 14 residues. V lost 6 bases to trimming and J lost 6 bases; unmatched junction nucleotides: 9. Germline CDR1 reads SQVTM; CDR2 reads ANQGSEA. Every donor provided roughly 10 milliliters of peripheral blood. The specimen was blood. The chain carries TRBV29-1 and TRBJ2-7; 12 nucleotides match TRBD2. This TCR derives from a man between 40 and 49 years old in good health. The CDR3: CSVLSLAGGLEQYF. In DNA, the CDR3 is TGCAGCGTGCTATCACTAGCGGGAGGACTCGAGCAGTACTTC.